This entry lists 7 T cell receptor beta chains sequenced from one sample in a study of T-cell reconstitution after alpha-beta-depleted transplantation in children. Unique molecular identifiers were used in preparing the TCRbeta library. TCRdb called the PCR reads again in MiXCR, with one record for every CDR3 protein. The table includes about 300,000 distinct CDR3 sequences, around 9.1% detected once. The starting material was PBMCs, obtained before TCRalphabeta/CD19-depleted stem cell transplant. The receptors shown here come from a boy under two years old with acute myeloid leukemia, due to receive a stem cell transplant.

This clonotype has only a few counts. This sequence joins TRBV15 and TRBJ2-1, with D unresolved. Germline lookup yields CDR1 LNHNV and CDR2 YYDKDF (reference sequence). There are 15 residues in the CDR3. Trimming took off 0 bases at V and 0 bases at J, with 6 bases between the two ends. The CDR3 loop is CATSRERSSYNEQFF. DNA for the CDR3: TGTGCCACCAGCAGAGAGAGGAGCTCCTACAATGAGCAGTTCTTC.

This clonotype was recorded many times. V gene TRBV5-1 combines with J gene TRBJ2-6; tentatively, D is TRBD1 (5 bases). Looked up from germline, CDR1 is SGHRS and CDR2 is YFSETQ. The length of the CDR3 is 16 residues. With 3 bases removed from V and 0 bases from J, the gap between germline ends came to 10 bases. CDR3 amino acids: CASSSRQSSGANVLTF. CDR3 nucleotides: TGCGCCAGCAGCTCGAGACAGAGCTCTGGGGCCAACGTCCTGACTTTC.

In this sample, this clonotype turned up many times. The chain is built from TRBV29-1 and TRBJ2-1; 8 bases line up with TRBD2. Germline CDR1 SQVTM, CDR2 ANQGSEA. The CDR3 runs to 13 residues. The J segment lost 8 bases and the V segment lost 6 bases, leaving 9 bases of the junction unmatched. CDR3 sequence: CSVLTGGLYEQFF. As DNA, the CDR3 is TGCAGCGTACTGACGGGAGGGCTGTATGAGCAGTTCTTC.

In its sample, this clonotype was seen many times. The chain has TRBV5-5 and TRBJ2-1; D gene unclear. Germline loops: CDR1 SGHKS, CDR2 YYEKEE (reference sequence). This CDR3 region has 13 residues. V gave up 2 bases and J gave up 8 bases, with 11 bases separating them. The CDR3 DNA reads TGTGCCAGCAGCTTTAGACCGGACGATGAGCAGTTCTTC. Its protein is CASSFRPDDEQFF.

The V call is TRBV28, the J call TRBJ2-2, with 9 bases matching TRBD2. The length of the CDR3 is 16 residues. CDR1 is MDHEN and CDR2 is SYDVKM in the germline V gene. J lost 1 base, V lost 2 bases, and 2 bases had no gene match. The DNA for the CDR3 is TGTGCCAGCAGTTTAAGACTAGCGGAGAACACCGGGGAGCTGTTTTTT. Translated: CASSLRLAENTGELFF.

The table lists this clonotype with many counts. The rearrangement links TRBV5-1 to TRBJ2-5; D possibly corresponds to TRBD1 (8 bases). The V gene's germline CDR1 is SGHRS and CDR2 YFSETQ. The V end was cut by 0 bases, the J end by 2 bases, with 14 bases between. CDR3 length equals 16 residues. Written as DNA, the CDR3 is TGCGCCAGCAGCTTGGCACCACAGGGGGGGCAAGAGACCCAGTACTTC. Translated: CASSLAPQGGQETQYF.

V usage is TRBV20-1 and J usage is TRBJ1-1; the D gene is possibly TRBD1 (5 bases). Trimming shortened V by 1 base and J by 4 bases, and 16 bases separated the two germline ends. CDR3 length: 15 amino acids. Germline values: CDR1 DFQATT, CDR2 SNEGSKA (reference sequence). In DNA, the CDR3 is TGCAGTGCTAGAGGCGGGAGACAGTTGGGCACTGAAGCTTTCTTT. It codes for CSARGGRQLGTEAFF.